The clone carrying this T cell receptor (beta chain) showed up just a few times. This record comes from a study of Graves' ophthalmopathy and Graves' hyperthyroidism. TCR beta CDR3 amplification used RNA transcripts. First-round RT-PCR employed HTBI primers, with a second-round multiplex PCR after it. TCRdb passed the multiplex PCR reads through MiXCR, listing each CDR3 protein once. The table has some 350,000 distinct CDR3 sequences, about a sixth seen once. Trimming took off 1 base at V and 9 bases at J, with 13 bases between the two ends. CDR1 is MNHEY and CDR2 is SVGAGI in the germline V gene. CDR3 length: 14 residues.

The sequencing input was peripheral blood. The sequence was collected from an adult woman with stable Graves' hyperthyroidism. V is TRBV6-5 and J is TRBJ2-1, with D perhaps matching TRBD2 (5 bases). The CDR3 DNA reads TGTGCCAGCAGTTACTTAGTGGGGAGCAGTGAGCAGTTCTTC. As protein: CASSYLVGSSEQFF.